The sequence of this T cell receptor (beta chain) was determined in a study of T cell responses to AZD1222 COVID-19 vaccine. General study results and limits: Most donors were white British and more were female, and clonal diversity was possibly underestimated. Repertoire collection took place solely once the T cell response had peaked.

Some clones are missing from TCRdb's copy, which holds only in-frame ones; the method was immunoSEQ multiplex PCR. The sample records about 150,000 clones, 70% to 90% being singletons. A word on this clone: Its specificity is not known.

The CDR3 has 12 amino acids. CDR1 is MNHNS and CDR2 is SASEGT in the germline V gene. Between the trimmed V and J ends, which lost 2 bases and 7 bases, there was a span of 5 bases. The sequencing used peripheral blood, collected on day 0 of AZD1222 vaccination. This chain links TRBV6-1 with TRBJ1-4; D ambiguous. The source of this sequence is an adult in good health. The CDR3 sequence: CASSEFTEKLFF. The DNA of the CDR3 is TGTGCCAGCAGTGAATTTACTGAAAAACTGTTTTTT.